This T cell receptor (beta chain) was sequenced during a study of blood T cells in healthy people across ages. V was pared by 1 base and J by 6 bases, with 8 bases of the junction left unmatched. The CDR3 has 17 residues. Using a J-beta primer mix together with a sample-barcoded 5' primer, a second PCR was run for roughly 7 to 12 cycles. Through a template-switch adaptor with 12 random nucleotides, each cDNA molecule received a tag. TCRdb reprocessed the 5' RACE reads via MiXCR and lists one record per CDR3 protein. The sample has about 1.1 million distinct CDR3 sequences; roughly two fifths are singletons.

The sequence came from a man younger than 35 in good health. The V gene is TRBV12-3 or TRBV12-4, the J gene TRBJ2-3; 12 bases map to TRBD2. Sequenced material: blood. CDR3 coding DNA: TGTGCCAGCAGTTTAGGACTAGCGGGGGCAAAGGGTGATACGCAGTATTTT. The encoded protein is CASSLGLAGAKGDTQYF.